A selection of T cell receptor beta chains follows, all from one sample in a study of T cell repertoires in cytomegalovirus infection. TCRdb re-derived calls from the reads in MiXCR, one entry per CDR3 protein. The table shows about 450,000 distinct CDR3 sequences, with approximately 31% occurring only once. Sequencing input: PBMCs. These receptors were collected from a human donor in good health (CMV status not recorded). Some clones in this sample may be carry-over from other donors' samples. The CDR3 runs from the conserved cysteine through the conserved F or W. D genes are given only for firm matches. Expanded clones get a size class; other rows say once, few or many, or leave the size out.

d_call clone_size cdr3_length j_call v_call cdr3_nt cdr3_aa
. . 13 TRBJ1-2 TRBV12-3/TRBV12-4 TGTGCCAGCAGTTCCAGACCTTACTATGGCTACACCTTC CASSSRPYYGYTF
. few 15 TRBJ1-6 TRBV4-3 TGCGCCAGCAGCCAACAACAGGGTTATAATTCACCCCTCCACTTT CASSQQQGYNSPLHF
. . 14 TRBJ2-5 TRBV7-9 TGTGCCAGCCGGGTGGCCGGCCCACAAGAGACCCAGTACTTC CASRVAGPQETQYF
. . 14 TRBJ1-1 TRBV15 TGTGCCACCAGCAGAGATCCGGCGAACACTGAAGCTTTCTTT CATSRDPANTEAFF
. few 19 TRBJ1-6 TRBV7-2 TGTGCCAGCAGCTTAGGGGTACCGGGCCGGAAAGGGGGTAATTCACCCCTCCACTTT CASSLGVPGRKGGNSPLHF
. . 14 TRBJ2-7 TRBV12-3/TRBV12-4 TGTGCCAGCAGTTTAAACCCCTCCTCCTACGAGCAGTACTTC CASSLNPSSYEQYF
TRBD1 . 17 TRBJ1-1 TRBV11-2 TGTGCCAGCAGCAACTGGGACAGGAAGGGATCGGACACTGAAGCTTTCTTT CASSNWDRKGSDTEAFF
. . 14 TRBJ2-5 TRBV7-9 TGTGCCAGCAGAAACGTCCCCGGGGGAGAGACCCAGTACTTC CASRNVPGGETQYF
. . 12 TRBJ2-3 TRBV5-4 TGTGCCAGCAGCCACGAAGGGAATACGCAGTATTTT CASSHEGNTQYF
TRBD1 . 17 TRBJ2-1 TRBV20-1 TGCAGTTCTAGTAGAGGGAGGGGACAGGGAGGGGTGGATGAGCAGTTCTTC CSSSRGRGQGGVDEQFF
. few 13 TRBJ2-1 TRBV5-1 TGCGCCAGCAGCTTGCAGTCTTCCAATGAGCAGTTCTTC CASSLQSSNEQFF
. . 16 TRBJ1-1 TRBV6-1 TGTGCCAGCAGTGAAAACAGACCGGGTCCGAACACTGAAGCTTTCTTT CASSENRPGPNTEAFF
. many 13 TRBJ2-7 TRBV12-3/TRBV12-4 TGTGCCAGCAGTTCACGACCCTCCTACGAGCAGTACTTC CASSSRPSYEQYF
. . 13 TRBJ1-2 TRBV27 TGTGCCAGCAGTTTATTCCGACTAGGAGGCTACACCTTC CASSLFRLGGYTF
. few 15 TRBJ1-5 TRBV12-3/TRBV12-4 TGTGCCAGCACCCTGGGCAGGGCAAGCAATCAGCCCCAGCATTTT CASTLGRASNQPQHF
TRBD1 . 13 TRBJ1-4 TRBV25-1 TGTGCCAGCAGTGAACAGGGGGGCGAAAAACTGTTTTTT CASSEQGGEKLFF
. few 13 TRBJ1-1 TRBV6-5 TGTGCCAGCAGTTACGGGAGAGGGTCTGAAGCTTTCTTT CASSYGRGSEAFF
TRBD1 . 16 TRBJ1-5 TRBV7-2 TGTGCCAGCAGCTTAAAGGGGGGGACAGGCAATCAGCCCCAGCATTTT CASSLKGGTGNQPQHF
TRBD1 few 18 TRBJ1-5 TRBV15 TGTGCCACCAGCGGTCCCGGGACAGGGGGCGGCCTTAATCAGCCCCAGCATTTT CATSGPGTGGGLNQPQHF
. few 17 TRBJ1-6 TRBV6-2/TRBV6-3 TGTGCCAGCAGTTACCCGCGGAAGAGCTCCTATAATTCACCCCTCCACTTT CASSYPRKSSYNSPLHF
TRBD2 many 15 TRBJ2-1 TRBV2 TGTGCCAGCAGTCCAATAGCGGGGACTTACAATGAGCAGTTCTTC CASSPIAGTYNEQFF
. few 12 TRBJ1-5 TRBV28 TGTGCCAGCACTCCCCCCGCTCAGCCCCAGCATTTT CASTPPAQPQHF
TRBD1 few 16 TRBJ1-6 TRBV2 TGTGCCAGCAGTCCAGTAGAGGGGGCCGAGAATTCACCCCTCCACTTT CASSPVEGAENSPLHF
TRBD1 many 14 TRBJ1-4 TRBV6-5 TGTGCCAGCAGCAGGGACAGGGGGCCGAAAAAACTGTTTTTT CASSRDRGPKKLFF
TRBD1 . 15 TRBJ1-1 TRBV5-1 TGCGCCAGCAGCGGCACGACAGGGGGCTGGACTGAAGCTTTCTTT CASSGTTGGWTEAFF
. many 17 TRBJ1-1 TRBV7-8 TGTGCCAGCAGCTTAAGTTATAGGACACACATGAACACTGAAGCTTTCTTT CASSLSYRTHMNTEAFF
TRBD1 many 14 TRBJ1-1 TRBV6-1 TGTGCCAGCAGTGATGGGACAGTGAACACTGAAGCTTTCTTT CASSDGTVNTEAFF
. once 13 TRBJ1-2 TRBV29-1 TGCAGCGTCTACGGGGGAGAGGACTATGGCTACACCTTC CSVYGGEDYGYTF
. few 13 TRBJ2-7 TRBV2 TGTGCCAGCAGTGGGACGGATACCTACGAGCAGTACTTC CASSGTDTYEQYF
TRBD1 few 13 TRBJ2-3 TRBV9 TGTGCCAGCGGACAGGGGAGCACAGATACGCAGTATTTT CASGQGSTDTQYF
. few 11 TRBJ1-5 TRBV6-1 TGTGCCAGCAGGGGGTCTTGGGGACAGCATTTT CASRGSWGQHF
TRBD1 few 16 TRBJ2-3 TRBV6-1 TGTGCCAGCAGCCCCAGGGGGAACGCGAGGGTGTATACGCAGTATTTT CASSPRGNARVYTQYF
TRBD1 . 14 TRBJ2-5 TRBV2 TGTGCCAGCGCAGGGGGCGGCCTCCAAGAGACCCAGTACTTC CASAGGGLQETQYF
TRBD2 few 16 TRBJ2-2 TRBV19 TGTGCCAGTAGCCTCCATAGCGGGGGGACGACCGGGGAGCTGTTTTTT CASSLHSGGTTGELFF
. few 15 TRBJ1-4 TRBV5-6 TGTGCCAGCAGCTTGGCCTCAGGGACCCATGAAAAACTGTTTTTT CASSLASGTHEKLFF
. few 13 TRBJ2-7 TRBV11-2 TGTGCCAGCAGCGGCGGGACTCTCTACGAGCAGTACTTC CASSGGTLYEQYF
TRBD1 . 13 TRBJ1-1 TRBV15 TGTGCCACCAGCAGCCCCGACAGGGTTGAAGCTTTCTTT CATSSPDRVEAFF
. . 17 TRBJ1-4 TRBV14 TGTGCCAGCAGCCAAGATTTTGGCATGGCAGGGCGTGAAAAACTGTTTTTT CASSQDFGMAGREKLFF
. . 14 TRBJ2-7 TRBV28 TGTGCCAACAGTTTTTTGCCAGACACCTACGAGCAGTACTTC CANSFLPDTYEQYF
TRBD1 . 16 TRBJ1-1 TRBV5-6 TGTGCCAGCAGCTTTTCCCCGGGACAGGTTTACACTGAAGCTTTCTTT CASSFSPGQVYTEAFF
. . 15 TRBJ2-7 TRBV4-1 TGCGCCAGCAGCCAATCGGACAGCTCCAGCTACGAGCAGTACTTC CASSQSDSSSYEQYF
. . 12 TRBJ1-1 TRBV11-2 TGTGCCAGCCACTACCCGGGGACTGAAGCTTTCTTT CASHYPGTEAFF
. few 14 TRBJ2-2 TRBV10-3 TGTGCCATCAGTGAGCCAACCGACACCGGGGAGCTGTTTTTT CAISEPTDTGELFF
. . 13 TRBJ2-7 TRBV7-9 TGTGCCAGCAGCGCTCCCGGCTCCTACGAGCAGTACTTC CASSAPGSYEQYF
. . 15 TRBJ2-7 TRBV6-5 TGTGCCAGCAGTTCCAACCGGGACAAGTTTCGCGAGCAGTACTTC CASSSNRDKFREQYF
. . 16 TRBJ2-4 TRBV19 TGTGCCAGTAGGCCAGACAGCACGTTAGCCAAAAACATTCAGTACTTC CASRPDSTLAKNIQYF
. . 11 TRBJ2-2 TRBV19 TGTGCCAGTACGCAGACCGGGGAGCTGTTTTTT CASTQTGELFF
. . 15 TRBJ1-2 TRBV27 TGTGCCAGCAGTTTATCGGTACAGAGAAATTATGGCTACACCTTC CASSLSVQRNYGYTF